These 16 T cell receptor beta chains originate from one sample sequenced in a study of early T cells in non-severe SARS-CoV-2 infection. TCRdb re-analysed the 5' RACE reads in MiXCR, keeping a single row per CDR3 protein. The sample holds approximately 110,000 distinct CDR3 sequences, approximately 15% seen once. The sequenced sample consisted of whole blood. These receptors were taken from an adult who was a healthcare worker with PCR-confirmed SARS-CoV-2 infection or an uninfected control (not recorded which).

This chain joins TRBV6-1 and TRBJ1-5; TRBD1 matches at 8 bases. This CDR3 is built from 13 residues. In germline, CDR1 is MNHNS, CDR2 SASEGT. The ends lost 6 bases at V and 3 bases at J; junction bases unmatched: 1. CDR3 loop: CASRTGDNQPQHF. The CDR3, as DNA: TGTGCCAGCAGGACAGGGGACAATCAGCCCCAGCATTTT.

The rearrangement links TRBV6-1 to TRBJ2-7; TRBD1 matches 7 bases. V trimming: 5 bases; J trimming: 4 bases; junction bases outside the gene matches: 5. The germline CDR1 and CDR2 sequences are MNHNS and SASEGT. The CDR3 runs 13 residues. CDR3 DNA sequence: TGTGCCAGCAGTCGGGACAGCCCTTACGAGCAGTACTTC. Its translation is CASSRDSPYEQYF.

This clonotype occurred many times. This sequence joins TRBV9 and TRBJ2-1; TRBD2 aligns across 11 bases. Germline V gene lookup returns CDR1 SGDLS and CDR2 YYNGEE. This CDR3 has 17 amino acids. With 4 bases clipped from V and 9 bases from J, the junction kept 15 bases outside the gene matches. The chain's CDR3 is CASSRISSGGSGSEQFF. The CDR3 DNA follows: TGTGCCAGCAGCAGAATTTCTAGCGGGGGGTCGGGAAGTGAGCAGTTCTTC.

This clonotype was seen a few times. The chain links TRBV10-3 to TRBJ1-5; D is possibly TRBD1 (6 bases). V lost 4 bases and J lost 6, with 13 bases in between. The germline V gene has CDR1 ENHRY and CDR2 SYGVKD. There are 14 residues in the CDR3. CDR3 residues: CAISGQGKGQPQHF. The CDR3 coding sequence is TGTGCCATCAGTGGGCAGGGGAAGGGTCAGCCCCAGCATTTT.

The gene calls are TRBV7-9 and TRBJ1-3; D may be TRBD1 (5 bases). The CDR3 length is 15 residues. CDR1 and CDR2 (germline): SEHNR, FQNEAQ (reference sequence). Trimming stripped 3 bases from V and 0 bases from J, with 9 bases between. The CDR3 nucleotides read TGTGCCAGCAGCTTGGGGGATCACTCTGGAAACACCATATATTTT. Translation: CASSLGDHSGNTIYF.

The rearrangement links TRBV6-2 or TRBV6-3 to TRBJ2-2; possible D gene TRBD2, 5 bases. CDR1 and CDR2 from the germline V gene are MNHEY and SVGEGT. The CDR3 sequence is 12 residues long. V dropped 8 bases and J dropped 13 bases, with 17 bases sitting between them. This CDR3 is CASGPRPAGLFF. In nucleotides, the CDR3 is TGTGCCAGCGGTCCACGGCCTGCGGGGCTGTTTTTT.

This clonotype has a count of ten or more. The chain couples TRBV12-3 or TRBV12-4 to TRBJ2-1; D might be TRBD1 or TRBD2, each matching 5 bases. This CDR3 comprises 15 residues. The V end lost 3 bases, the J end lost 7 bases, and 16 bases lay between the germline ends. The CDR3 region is CASSLGVVQKNEQFF. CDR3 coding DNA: TGTGCCAGCAGTTTGGGGGTAGTCCAGAAAAATGAGCAGTTCTTC.

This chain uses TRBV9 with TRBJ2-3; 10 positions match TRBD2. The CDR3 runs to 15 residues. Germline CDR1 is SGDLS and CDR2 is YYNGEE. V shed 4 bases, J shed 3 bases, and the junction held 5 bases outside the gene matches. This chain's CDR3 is CASSPGTSETDTQYF. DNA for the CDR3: TGTGCCAGCAGCCCCGGGACTAGCGAGACAGATACGCAGTATTTT.

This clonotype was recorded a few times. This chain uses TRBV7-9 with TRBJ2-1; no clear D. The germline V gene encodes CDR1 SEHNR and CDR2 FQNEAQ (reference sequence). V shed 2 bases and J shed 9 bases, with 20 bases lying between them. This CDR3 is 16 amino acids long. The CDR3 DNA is TGTGCCAGCAGCTTATCCGGCCCCCCCCGACTCTTTGAGCAGTTCTTC. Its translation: CASSLSGPPRLFEQFF.

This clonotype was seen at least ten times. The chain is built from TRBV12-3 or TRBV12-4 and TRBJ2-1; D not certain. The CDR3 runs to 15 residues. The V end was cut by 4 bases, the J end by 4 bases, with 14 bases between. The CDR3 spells CASSSGRNPYNEQFF. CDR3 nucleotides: TGTGCCAGCAGTTCAGGACGGAACCCGTACAATGAGCAGTTCTTC.

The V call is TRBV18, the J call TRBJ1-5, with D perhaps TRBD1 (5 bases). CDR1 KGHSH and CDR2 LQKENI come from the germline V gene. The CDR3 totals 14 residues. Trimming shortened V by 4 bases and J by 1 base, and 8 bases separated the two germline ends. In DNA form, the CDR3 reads TGTGCCAGCTCACTCTCAGGGAGCAATCAGCCCCAGCATTTT. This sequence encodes CASSLSGSNQPQHF.

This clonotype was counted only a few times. CDR3 sequence: CSVLAGGDTQYF. In DNA form, the CDR3 reads TGCAGCGTGCTAGCGGGCGGTGATACGCAGTATTTT. This sequence joins TRBV29-1 and TRBJ2-3, with 8 bases lining up with TRBD2. V shed 6 bases, J shed 6 bases, and the junction held 5 bases outside the gene matches. The CDR3 length is 12 residues. CDR1 and CDR2 from the germline V gene are SQVTM and ANQGSEA.

CDR3 sequence: CAWSLGQEAFF. CDR3 sequence (DNA): TGTGCCTGGAGCTTAGGGCAGGAAGCTTTCTTT. The gene calls are TRBV30 and TRBJ1-1; no reliable D call. The V gene lost 3 bases and the J gene lost 8 bases, with 10 bases spanning the gap. CDR1 and CDR2 (germline): GTSNPN, SVGIG (reference sequence). The CDR3 is 11 amino acids.

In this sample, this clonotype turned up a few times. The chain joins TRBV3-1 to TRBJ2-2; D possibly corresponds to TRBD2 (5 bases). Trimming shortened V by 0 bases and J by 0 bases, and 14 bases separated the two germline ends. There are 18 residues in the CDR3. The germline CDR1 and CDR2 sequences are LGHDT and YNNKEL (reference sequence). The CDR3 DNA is TGTGCCAGCAGCCAAGACCCAACTAGAATTTCGAACACCGGGGAGCTGTTTTTT. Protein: CASSQDPTRISNTGELFF.

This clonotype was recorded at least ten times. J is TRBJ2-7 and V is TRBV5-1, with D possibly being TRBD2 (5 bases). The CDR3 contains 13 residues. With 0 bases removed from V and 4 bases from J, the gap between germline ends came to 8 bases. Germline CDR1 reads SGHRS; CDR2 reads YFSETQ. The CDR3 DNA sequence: TGCGCCAGCAGCTTGGAAACGGGGTACGAGCAGTACTTC. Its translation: CASSLETGYEQYF. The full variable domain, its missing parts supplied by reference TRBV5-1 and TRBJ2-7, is KAGVTQTPRYLIKTRGQQVTLSCSPISGHRSVSWYQQTPGQGLQFLFEYFSETQRNKGNFPGRFSGRQFSNSRSEMNVSTLELGDSALYLCASSLETGYEQYFGPGTRLTVT.

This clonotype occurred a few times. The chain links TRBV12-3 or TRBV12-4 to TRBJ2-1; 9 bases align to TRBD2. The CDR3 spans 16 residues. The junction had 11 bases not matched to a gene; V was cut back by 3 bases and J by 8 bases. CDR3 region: CASSFGGGGARDEQFF. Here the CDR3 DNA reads TGTGCCAGCAGTTTCGGTGGCGGGGGGGCCCGTGATGAGCAGTTCTTC.